These 7 T cell receptor beta chains were sequenced from one sample in a study of blood T cell repertoires in COVID-19. Assay used: immunoSEQ multiplex PCR; TCRdb lists only in-frame clones, some missing. The sample consists of about 220,000 clones, 70% to 90% of them appearing once. The sequencing sample was made of peripheral blood. Receptor source: a woman between 45 and 65 years old with COVID-19, enrolled during active disease.

The CDR3 DNA is TGTGCCAGCAGTGAGCAGGGCTTGGAGTATGGCTACACCTTC. This sequence encodes CASSEQGLEYGYTF. This chain uses TRBV2 with TRBJ1-2; possibly TRBD1 for D (5 bases). Germline CDR1 SNHLY, CDR2 FYNNEI. Deletions cut 3 bases from V and 5 bases from J, with 13 bases between. The CDR3 spans 14 residues.

The V and J genes are TRBV19 and TRBJ1-4; TRBD1 matches at 7 bases. V lost 5 bases, J lost 3 bases, and 3 bases stayed unmatched. CDR3 length: 14 amino acids. Germline lookup yields CDR1 LNHDA and CDR2 SQIVND (reference sequence). Written as DNA, the CDR3 is TGTGCCAGTAGTCCAGACAGGGCTAATGAAAAACTGTTTTTT. Protein sequence: CASSPDRANEKLFF.

V and J are TRBV11-2 and TRBJ2-7, with D possibly being TRBD2 (5 bases). The CDR3 consists of 16 residues. V lost 6 bases to trimming and J lost 0 bases, with 18 bases between them. Germline V gene sequence: CDR1 SGHAT, CDR2 FQNNGV. CDR3 in DNA: TGTGCCAGCAGAAAAGCCGGTACTAGGAGCTCCTACGAGCAGTACTTC. It codes for CASRKAGTRSSYEQYF.

The genes are TRBV12-5 and TRBJ1-5; 9 bases are a match to TRBD1. This CDR3 region has 13 residues. Trimming removed 11 bases from V and 9 bases from J; junction bases left unmatched: 11. CDR1 and CDR2 (germline): LGHNT, FRNRAP. The CDR3: CASRWTGETPQHF. The CDR3 region has the DNA TGTGCTTCCAGATGGACAGGGGAAACGCCCCAGCATTTT.

The chain has TRBV6-5 and TRBJ2-4; D may be TRBD2 (7 bases). Between the trimmed V and J ends, which lost 6 bases and 0 bases, there was a span of 12 bases. The length of the CDR3 is 15 residues. The V gene's germline CDR1 is MNHEY and CDR2 SVGAGI. The CDR3 DNA reads as TGTGCCAGCAGCGGGGGGCTATTAGCCAAAAACATTCAGTACTTC. Translated, it gives CASSGGLLAKNIQYF.

The CDR3 sequence: CASSRGDYPPSNGYTF. DNA for the CDR3: TGTGCCAGCAGCCGAGGGGACTACCCTCCATCGAATGGCTACACCTTC. The chain has TRBV9 and TRBJ1-2; D is perhaps TRBD1 (5 bases). From germline, CDR1 is SGDLS and CDR2 YYNGEE. The CDR3 spans 16 residues. V lost 4 bases and J 6 bases, leaving 22 bases between the germline ends.

The V call is TRBV5-4, the J call TRBJ2-3, with a tentative D call TRBD2 (7 bases). V gave up 2 bases and J gave up 6 bases, with 19 bases separating them. CDR1 and CDR2 (germline): SGHNT, YYREEE (reference sequence). The CDR3 totals 16 residues. The CDR3 region is CASSLGGAPATDTQYF. In DNA, the CDR3 is TGTGCCAGCAGCTTAGGGGGGGCTCCCGCCACGGATACGCAGTATTTT.